This T cell receptor (beta chain) stems from a study of shared clonotypes between healthy human individuals. Study as a whole: Plates per donor: three CD4 naive, three CD4 memory, two CD8 naive, one CD8 memory.

To note about this clone: Its antigen remains unidentified.

Per the study methods: Junction-only sequences produced by ImmunoSEQ had no quality scores, so filtering differed. Clones were read by immunoSEQ multiplex PCR, and TCRdb kept only the in-frame ones, dropping some. The D gene and trimming were derived from the DNA, and the V and J assignments and clone size from that table. The sample carries roughly 1,000,000 clones, roughly 74% recorded once. In germline, CDR1 is KGHSH, CDR2 LQKENI. Deletions cut 7 bases from V and 0 bases from J, with 9 bases between. The CDR3 covers 13 residues. Whole-study results and caveats: A handful of donors had roughly 5% of their naive CD4 clonotypes in common. Genetic and exposure-history diversity was limited by the few donors.

J is TRBJ1-1 and V is TRBV18; tentatively, D is TRBD1 (6 bases). The TCR comes from a man aged 18 to 35 in good health. Some clones in this sample may be carry-over from other donors' samples. Sequencing was done on a sample of memory CD4+ T cells from PBMCs. Subset here: CD45RA-negative fraction. The CDR3 protein is CASYREMNTEAFF. The CDR3 nucleotides read TGTGCCAGCTACAGGGAAATGAACACTGAAGCTTTCTTT.